Listed below are T cell receptor beta chains from one sample, sequenced in a study of cytomegalovirus exposure and HLA in healthy donors. The protocol was immunoSEQ multiplex PCR, while the TCRdb copy is restricted to in-frame clones and leaves out a portion. The table lists more than 65,000 clones, 79% of them singletons. The sample was PBMCs. All receptors derive from a woman aged 40 to 50 in good health and CMV-seropositive. Each CDR3 is given with its conserved first and last residue. Each record gives: D gene, V gene, J gene, clone size, CDR3 DNA, CDR3 protein. A D gene is named only where the DNA matches it firmly. Size tells how often a clone was seen (once, few, many) or the class of an expanded clone, and some rows leave it out.

d_call: NA; v_call: TRBV5-4; j_call: TRBJ1-2; clone_size: NA; cdr3_nt: TGTGCCAGCAGCTTGAATACAGATAACTATGGCTACACCTTC; cdr3_aa: CASSLNTDNYGYTF
d_call: TRBD2; v_call: TRBV9; j_call: TRBJ2-7; clone_size: NA; cdr3_nt: TGTGCCAGCAGCGTGGCTAGCGGGCTTACCTACGAGCAGTACTTC; cdr3_aa: CASSVASGLTYEQYF
d_call: NA; v_call: TRBV7-2; j_call: TRBJ1-5; clone_size: few; cdr3_nt: TGTGCCAGCAATGGGGGACACGGTCAGCCCCAGCATTTT; cdr3_aa: CASNGGHGQPQHF
d_call: TRBD1; v_call: TRBV5-6; j_call: TRBJ2-1; clone_size: NA; cdr3_nt: TGTGCCAGCAGCTCCTCAGGGGGCAATGAGCAGTTCTTC; cdr3_aa: CASSSSGGNEQFF
d_call: NA; v_call: TRBV9; j_call: TRBJ2-1; clone_size: once; cdr3_nt: TGTGCCAGCAGCGTAGGACTAGTGGGCATAGAGCAGTTCTTC; cdr3_aa: CASSVGLVGIEQFF
d_call: NA; v_call: TRBV9; j_call: TRBJ1-1; clone_size: few; cdr3_nt: TGTGCCAGCAGCGTAGTTCCGGACTACACTGAAGCTTTCTTT; cdr3_aa: CASSVVPDYTEAFF
d_call: NA; v_call: TRBV6-1; j_call: TRBJ2-3; clone_size: NA; cdr3_nt: TGTGCCAGCAGTGTTAGGGGCGGAATCACAGATACGCAGTATTTT; cdr3_aa: CASSVRGGITDTQYF
d_call: TRBD1; v_call: TRBV5-1; j_call: TRBJ2-7; clone_size: NA; cdr3_nt: TGCGCCAGCAGCCCAAGTCCGGGGACAGGTGGCGAGCAGTACTTC; cdr3_aa: CASSPSPGTGGEQYF
d_call: NA; v_call: TRBV6-5; j_call: TRBJ1-2; clone_size: NA; cdr3_nt: TGTGCCAGCAGGAATACAGGGCCAAGTGGCTACACCTTC; cdr3_aa: CASRNTGPSGYTF
d_call: NA; v_call: TRBV6-1; j_call: TRBJ1-5; clone_size: few; cdr3_nt: TGTGCCAGCAGCCGAACTGACAGCCGAAATCAGCCCCAGCATTTT; cdr3_aa: CASSRTDSRNQPQHF
d_call: TRBD2; v_call: TRBV30; j_call: TRBJ2-7; clone_size: NA; cdr3_nt: TGTGCCTGGATCCCGCTGGGAGCGGGAGGGCCCCACGAGCAGTACTTC; cdr3_aa: CAWIPLGAGGPHEQYF
d_call: TRBD2; v_call: TRBV4-2; j_call: TRBJ2-1; clone_size: NA; cdr3_nt: TGTGCCAGCAGCCCACTAGCGGGGGGGCTAACGGGGAATGAGCAGTTCTTC; cdr3_aa: CASSPLAGGLTGNEQFF
d_call: NA; v_call: TRBV4-2; j_call: TRBJ2-1; clone_size: NA; cdr3_nt: TGTGCCAGCAGCCAACCGGGGTCAAGGGACAATGAGCAGTTCTTC; cdr3_aa: CASSQPGSRDNEQFF
d_call: NA; v_call: TRBV6-6; j_call: TRBJ2-7; clone_size: few; cdr3_nt: TGTGCCAGCAGTTTCGGGTCCGGAGACGAGCAGTACTTC; cdr3_aa: CASSFGSGDEQYF
d_call: NA; v_call: TRBV21-1; j_call: TRBJ1-4; clone_size: NA; cdr3_nt: TGTGCCAGCAGCAAAATGGGCAGGGTCATAACAACTAATGAAAAACTGTTTTTT; cdr3_aa: CASSKMGRVITTNEKLFF
d_call: TRBD1; v_call: TRBV9; j_call: TRBJ2-7; clone_size: NA; cdr3_nt: TGTGCCAGCAGCGAAAGGGACAGGGGCCACGAGCAGTACTTC; cdr3_aa: CASSERDRGHEQYF
d_call: TRBD1; v_call: TRBV6-6; j_call: TRBJ2-5; clone_size: NA; cdr3_nt: TGTGCCAGCAACAACCAGGGGGCAAGGGAAGAGACCCAGTACTTC; cdr3_aa: CASNNQGAREETQYF
d_call: TRBD2; v_call: TRBV5-6; j_call: TRBJ2-1; clone_size: NA; cdr3_nt: TGTGCCAGCAGCTCTCCTCGGGGGGGGAATGAGCAGTTCTTC; cdr3_aa: CASSSPRGGNEQFF
d_call: NA; v_call: TRBV7-9; j_call: TRBJ2-7; clone_size: NA; cdr3_nt: TGTGCCAGCAGCTTACACCTAGGCGGGTTCTCCTACGAGCAGTACTTC; cdr3_aa: CASSLHLGGFSYEQYF
d_call: NA; v_call: TRBV9; j_call: TRBJ1-4; clone_size: NA; cdr3_nt: TGTGCCAGCAGCGTAGGGGCCTCGAATGAAAAACTGTTTTTT; cdr3_aa: CASSVGASNEKLFF
d_call: NA; v_call: TRBV29-1; j_call: TRBJ1-1; clone_size: NA; cdr3_nt: TGCAGCGTTGACTTCGGACAGATGAACACTGAAGCTTTCTTT; cdr3_aa: CSVDFGQMNTEAFF
d_call: NA; v_call: TRBV28; j_call: TRBJ1-1; clone_size: NA; cdr3_nt: TGTGCCAGCAGTACCCCCTCGACGGGAATGAACACTGAAGCTTTCTTT; cdr3_aa: CASSTPSTGMNTEAFF
d_call: NA; v_call: TRBV7-2; j_call: TRBJ2-7; clone_size: NA; cdr3_nt: TGTGCCAGCAGCTTAGCGGGCAGCTCCTACGAGCAGTACTTC; cdr3_aa: CASSLAGSSYEQYF
d_call: NA; v_call: TRBV18; j_call: TRBJ2-7; clone_size: NA; cdr3_nt: TGTGCCAGCTCCTGGAGGACCCAGGGAGGCGAGCAGTACTTC; cdr3_aa: CASSWRTQGGEQYF
d_call: NA; v_call: TRBV6-6; j_call: TRBJ1-3; clone_size: few; cdr3_nt: TGTGCCAGCAGTTTCCAGGGGTCTGGAAACACCATATATTTT; cdr3_aa: CASSFQGSGNTIYF
d_call: NA; v_call: TRBV2; j_call: TRBJ1-5; clone_size: NA; cdr3_nt: TGTGCCAGCAGCCGGGGAGGCAATCAGCCCCAGCATTTT; cdr3_aa: CASSRGGNQPQHF
d_call: NA; v_call: TRBV2; j_call: TRBJ2-7; clone_size: NA; cdr3_nt: TGTGCCAGCAGTGCTAAGTCGGACGAGCAGTACTTC; cdr3_aa: CASSAKSDEQYF
d_call: NA; v_call: TRBV2; j_call: TRBJ1-6; clone_size: few; cdr3_nt: TGTGCCAGCCAGGAAGACTATAATTCACCCCTCCACTTT; cdr3_aa: CASQEDYNSPLHF
d_call: NA; v_call: TRBV7-9; j_call: TRBJ1-1; clone_size: NA; cdr3_nt: TGTGCCAGCAGCGAAAGCGGGGTTGCAGCTTTCTTT; cdr3_aa: CASSESGVAAFF
d_call: TRBD1; v_call: TRBV29-1; j_call: TRBJ2-2; clone_size: NA; cdr3_nt: TGCAGCGTTCGGGACAGGAAGGGCACCGGGGAGCTGTTTTTT; cdr3_aa: CSVRDRKGTGELFF
d_call: NA; v_call: TRBV10-3; j_call: TRBJ2-3; clone_size: NA; cdr3_nt: TGTGCCATCAGTGAGTCCCAGGGGACCACAGATACGCAGTATTTT; cdr3_aa: CAISESQGTTDTQYF
d_call: NA; v_call: TRBV5-1; j_call: TRBJ2-5; clone_size: once; cdr3_nt: TGCGCCAGCAGCTTGGGTAGCGGCGCCAGCCAAGAGACCCAGTACTTC; cdr3_aa: CASSLGSGASQETQYF
d_call: TRBD2; v_call: TRBV2; j_call: TRBJ2-5; clone_size: NA; cdr3_nt: TGTGCCAGCAGTGAAAAGAGCGGGAGTGCGTGGGAGACCCAGTACTTC; cdr3_aa: CASSEKSGSAWETQYF
d_call: TRBD1; v_call: TRBV2; j_call: TRBJ2-1; clone_size: NA; cdr3_nt: TGTGCGCAGCCAGGGGGAATGGACAATGAGCAGTTCTTC; cdr3_aa: CAQPGGMDNEQFF
d_call: TRBD1; v_call: TRBV7-8; j_call: TRBJ2-1; clone_size: NA; cdr3_nt: TGTGCCAGCAAGCACTTATACAGGGGGCAATCCTACAATGAGCAGTTCTTC; cdr3_aa: CASKHLYRGQSYNEQFF
d_call: NA; v_call: TRBV30; j_call: TRBJ1-1; clone_size: NA; cdr3_nt: TGTGCCTTTAATCAGGTTGGGGCGAACACTGAAGCTTTCTTT; cdr3_aa: CAFNQVGANTEAFF
d_call: TRBD1; v_call: TRBV7-8; j_call: TRBJ1-4; clone_size: NA; cdr3_nt: TGTGCCAGCAGCGAAGATCAGGGGGCGAATGAAAAACTGTTTTTT; cdr3_aa: CASSEDQGANEKLFF
d_call: NA; v_call: TRBV6-5; j_call: TRBJ2-7; clone_size: NA; cdr3_nt: TGTGCCAGCAGTCCTCTCGACCGGAGGCCCGAGCAGTACTTC; cdr3_aa: CASSPLDRRPEQYF
d_call: TRBD2; v_call: TRBV9; j_call: TRBJ2-1; clone_size: NA; cdr3_nt: TGTGCCAGCAGCGTACCGGGGACTAGCCACAATGAGCAGTTCTTC; cdr3_aa: CASSVPGTSHNEQFF
d_call: TRBD2; v_call: TRBV6-1; j_call: TRBJ2-7; clone_size: NA; cdr3_nt: TGTGCCAGCAGTGAAAGAAGGACTAGCGGATCCTACGAGCAGTACTTC; cdr3_aa: CASSERRTSGSYEQYF
d_call: TRBD1; v_call: TRBV30; j_call: TRBJ1-1; clone_size: NA; cdr3_nt: TGTGCCTGGAGTGTAAGTGCAGGGGGGAGGTACACTGAAGCTTTCTTT; cdr3_aa: CAWSVSAGGRYTEAFF
d_call: NA; v_call: TRBV6-5; j_call: TRBJ2-5; clone_size: NA; cdr3_nt: TGTGCCAGCATCAGGGGAGAGACCCAGTACTTC; cdr3_aa: CASIRGETQYF
d_call: NA; v_call: TRBV4-1; j_call: TRBJ1-2; clone_size: once; cdr3_nt: TGCGCCAGCAGCCAAGAATCACTCGGACAAGCTTCTTATGGCTACACCTTC; cdr3_aa: CASSQESLGQASYGYTF
d_call: NA; v_call: TRBV5-6; j_call: TRBJ1-2; clone_size: NA; cdr3_nt: TGTGCCAGCAGCCTCGGCGGGACGCCCGCCGTTCGGGGCTACACCTTC; cdr3_aa: CASSLGGTPAVRGYTF
d_call: TRBD1; v_call: TRBV28; j_call: TRBJ1-5; clone_size: NA; cdr3_nt: TGTGCCAGCAGTTTACCCGACAGGGCATATAGCAATCAGCCCCAGCATTTT; cdr3_aa: CASSLPDRAYSNQPQHF
d_call: TRBD1; v_call: TRBV5-8; j_call: TRBJ1-1; clone_size: NA; cdr3_nt: TGTGCCAGCAGATCGGGACAGGGGATGAACACTGAAGCTTTCTTT; cdr3_aa: CASRSGQGMNTEAFF
d_call: NA; v_call: TRBV2; j_call: TRBJ2-5; clone_size: once; cdr3_nt: TGTGCCAGCAAGAGCTACGGGGGTCGAGAGACCCAGTACTTC; cdr3_aa: CASKSYGGRETQYF
d_call: NA; v_call: TRBV19; j_call: TRBJ2-1; clone_size: NA; cdr3_nt: TGTGCCAGTAAGGCTAGTTCTTCGCCGCAGTTCTTC; cdr3_aa: CASKASSSPQFF
d_call: NA; v_call: TRBV29-1; j_call: TRBJ2-7; clone_size: NA; cdr3_nt: TGCAGCGTGCGGGGGCAGGGCGCCGACGAGCAGTACTTC; cdr3_aa: CSVRGQGADEQYF
d_call: TRBD2; v_call: TRBV2; j_call: TRBJ2-3; clone_size: NA; cdr3_nt: TGTGCCAGCAGGTTGCTAGCGGGGGGTGGGACAGATACGCAGTATTTT; cdr3_aa: CASRLLAGGGTDTQYF
d_call: NA; v_call: TRBV7-9; j_call: TRBJ1-1; clone_size: NA; cdr3_nt: TGTGCCAGCAGTCACGATGGGGGCAACACTGAAGCTTTCTTT; cdr3_aa: CASSHDGGNTEAFF
d_call: NA; v_call: TRBV6-5; j_call: TRBJ1-5; clone_size: NA; cdr3_nt: TGTGCCAGCAGTTCACAGGGAAAATCCAATCAGCCCCAGCATTTT; cdr3_aa: CASSSQGKSNQPQHF